The source of this T cell receptor (beta chain) is a study of blood T cells in healthy people across ages (dated by TCRdb to about 2015). In the study overall: Template switching captured roughly one uniquely barcoded TCR beta cDNA molecule per two T cells in model experiments. The donors were divided into four age groups: young (average approximately 17 years), middle-aged (about 39), aged (under 70) and long-lived (roughly 82). Using deep sequencing normalized with unique cDNA molecular identifiers, the study measured how TCR beta repertoire diversity changes with age. Two additional independent replicas of 1 million unique cDNA reads from the same blood draw were analyzed for two donors (one aged 18 to 29 and one aged 80 or older). To avoid experimental bias, donors of different ages were randomly spread across the sequencing lanes. Findings and caveats that apply to the study as a whole: Observed TCR beta diversity per million T cells fell roughly linearly with age, and a significant reduction was already apparent by age about 38. Because profiling used bulk unsorted PBMCs, naive and antigen-experienced compartments could not be compared conclusively. Total diversity estimates from one million sequenced T cells were considered lower bounds and underestimates. Because donor CMV infection status was unknown, age-related changes in expanded clonotypes were potentially confounded. Compared with the aged group, the long-lived group had more naive CD4+ T cells, fewer expanded clones and increased TCR diversity, suggesting age selection. Observed TCR beta diversity correlated strongly with the percentage of naive T cells measured by flow cytometry.

The roughly 42 donors, aged about 6 to 95 years, were systemically healthy Caucasian individuals from Russia. Around 9.9 milliliters of peripheral blood were collected from each donor into EDTA-treated Vacutainer tubes. PBMCs were isolated by Ficoll-Paque density-gradient centrifugation, with at least 6.5 million obtained per sample. Total RNA was extracted from PBMCs with Trizol reagent, with at least 5.5 micrograms obtained per sample. The percentages of naive CD45RAhigh/CD27high T cells were determined by flow cytometry on a PBMC aliquot from every donor. Spanning cysteine to phenylalanine, the CDR3 consists of 16 amino acids. Left in the record is the CDR3 DNA by itself, 48 bases read in frame from the first base. After removal of 4 bases from V and 0 bases from J, the junction retains 3 bases not matched to a gene. CDR1 PRHDT and CDR2 FYEKMQ were looked up in the germline V gene (reference sequence).

To note about this clonotype: The clone's antigen remains unknown. No much larger clonotype is one base removed from it; base qualities were not supplied.

Library creation used 5' RACE. TCRdb records Illumina HiSeq 2500 as the sequencer. A second PCR of about 6 to 11 cycles was run with a J-beta primer mix and a sample-barcoded 5' primer. A unique molecular identifier was introduced onto each TCR beta cDNA molecule by a template-switch 5' adaptor carrying 12 random nucleotides. Each sample yielded at least 2.5 million CDR3-containing paired-end reads. First-strand cDNA was synthesized from all RNA with the Mint cDNA synthesis kit, primed by a TRBC-specific oligonucleotide. All cDNA was treated with uracil-DNA glycosylase and then went through a first 18-cycle PCR with the universal primers M1SS and BC2_uni_R. In the authors' own workflow: Each sample was normalized by randomly selecting 1 million high-quality reads, each carrying a distinct molecular identifier. Instead of being binned into consensus sequences, reads that shared molecular identifiers were thrown out. MiTCR, set to a Q25 quality threshold and the strictest error-elimination algorithm, was used for CDR3 identification, clonotype clustering and error correction. A nonparametric unseen species model with Euler transformation was used to estimate a lower bound on total TCR beta diversity. The raw public reads went through TCRdb reprocessing: fastp at Q25, MiXCR clone calling, in-frame beta chains kept. Records with the same CDR3 protein are collapsed into one entry carrying the most frequent genes and DNA. TCRdb assigned the V and J calls; the authors' analysis was not used. This sample holds more than 700,000 distinct CDR3 sequences; around half were observed only once. Jointly, the top ten make up around 41% of the sample.

The receptor chain draws on TRBV13 and TRBJ2-1; TRBD2 lines up with 10 middle nucleotides. The sequencing sample was made of blood. This clonotype originated in a man older than 75 in good health. The CDR3 here reads CASSYPSGSSYNEQFF. The nucleotide sequence reads TGTGCCAGCAGCTACCCTAGCGGGAGCTCCTACAATGAGCAGTTCTTC.